Shown below are 7 T cell receptor beta chains from a single sample sequenced in a study of blood T cells in healthy people across ages. With a J-beta primer mix and a sample-barcoded 5' primer, a second PCR ran about 7 to 11 cycles. Each CDR3 protein gets one entry after TCRdb re-called the 5' RACE reads with MiXCR. The data show just over 1 million distinct CDR3 sequences, 40% to 50% seen once. The sample was blood. These receptors came from a woman aged 55-75 years in good health.

The V gene is TRBV20-1, the J gene TRBJ2-3; 9 nucleotides line up with TRBD2. The CDR3 contains 15 residues. CDR1 and CDR2 from the germline V gene are DFQATT and SNEGSKA (reference sequence). As DNA, the CDR3 is TGCAGCACCTCCCCCTCGATAGCGGGAGAGGTTACGCAGTATTTT. Protein: CSTSPSIAGEVTQYF.

The CDR3 nucleotides are TGCAGTGCCTCGGGGGGACCCAAAAACATTCAGTACTTC. As protein: CSASGGPKNIQYF. The rearrangement joins TRBV20-1 to TRBJ2-4, with 7 bases that match TRBD2. The CDR3 runs 13 residues. The ends lost 6 bases at V and 2 bases at J; junction bases unmatched: 4. Germline V gene data show CDR1 as DFQATT and CDR2 as SNEGSKA (reference sequence).

This clonotype has more than one count but fewer than ten. The chain combines TRBV7-2 with TRBJ2-7; 9 bases line up with TRBD2. V was pared by 6 bases and J by 0 bases, with 3 bases of the junction left unmatched. CDR3 length equals 14 residues. Germline values: CDR1 SGHTA, CDR2 FQGNSA. The chain's CDR3 is CASSTSGFSYEQYF. The CDR3 DNA sequence: TGTGCCAGCAGTACTAGCGGGTTCTCCTACGAGCAGTACTTC.

V is TRBV14 and J is TRBJ1-1, with a possible D match to TRBD1 (5 bases). V shed 1 base and J shed 4 bases, with 10 bases lying between them. The CDR3 consists of 14 residues. CDR1 and CDR2 from the germline V gene are SGHDN and FVKESK. The CDR3 reads CASSQGGPRTEAFF. CDR3 DNA sequence: TGTGCCAGCAGCCAAGGGGGACCTCGCACTGAAGCTTTCTTT.

This chain joins TRBV11-2 and TRBJ2-1; D gene uncertain. The CDR3 is 12 amino acids. Between the trimmed V and J ends, which lost 2 bases and 5 bases, there was a span of 4 bases. Per germline, CDR1 SGHAT and CDR2 FQNNGV. CDR3 protein: CASSLNNNEQFF. CDR3 DNA sequence: TGTGCCAGCAGCTTAAATAACAATGAGCAGTTCTTC.

Worth noting for this clonotype: One base away lies a much larger clone, so this may be a sequencing read error. This chain uses TRBV12-3 or TRBV12-4 with TRBJ2-5, with 11 bases fitting TRBD1. V lost 1 base and J lost 11; bases outside the gene matches: 9. The CDR3 covers 15 residues. The CDR3: CASSLGDRGYNEQYF. CDR3 bases: TGTGCCAGCAGTTTAGGGGACAGGGGGTACAATGAGCAGTACTTC.

The V and J genes are TRBV3-1 and TRBJ2-1; 8 positions agree with TRBD2. Germline assignment: CDR1 LGHDT and CDR2 YNNKEL (reference sequence). This CDR3 comprises 19 residues. The V gene end was trimmed by 5 bases and the J gene end by 2 bases; junction bases not matched to a gene: 17. This CDR3 is CASSETHPDLREAYNEQFF. CDR3 bases: TGTGCCAGCAGCGAAACCCACCCAGACTTGCGGGAGGCCTACAATGAGCAGTTCTTC.